What follows are 3 T cell receptor beta chains derived from one specimen sequenced in a study of blood T cell repertoires in COVID-19. The repertoire was sequenced with immunoSEQ multiplex PCR; TCRdb's copy has only in-frame clones and lacks some. Of approximately 67,000 clones detected, around 90% appear once; the ten largest clones hold 6% to 8%. Sequenced: peripheral blood. These receptors all stem from a human donor in a cohort sampled during active COVID-19.

This clone was seen only a few times. It is likely a read error, because the conserved phenylalanine at the end of the CDR3 is missing. The limits of the CDR3 on the DNA are not certain, so only TCRdb's listed CDR3 is given. The gene calls are TRBV3-1 (or the pseudogene TRBV3-2) and TRBJ1-5; TRBD1 is taken as the D call from the table, unchecked against the DNA. The CDR3 is made up of 9 amino acids, end residues included. From germline, CDR1 is LGHDT and CDR2 YNNKEL (reference sequence). The CDR3 is CASSIDRAP.

This rearrangement joins TRBV29-1 to TRBJ1-2, with TRBD1 matching 12 bases. J was trimmed by 6 bases and V by 2 bases; bases with no gene match: 4. This CDR3 contains 14 residues. The germline gives CDR1 SQVTM, CDR2 ANQGSEA. In nucleotides, the CDR3 is TGCAGCGTTGAATCTGGGACAGGGGGCGATGGCTACACCTTC. This translates into CSVESGTGGDGYTF.

The chain recombines TRBV7-2 with TRBJ1-2; weak D call: TRBD1 (5 bases). Trimming pared 5 bases from V and 5 bases from J, leaving 12 bases between. The CDR3 has 13 residues. Germline V CDR1 and CDR2: SGHTA, FQGNSA. DNA of the CDR3: TGTGCCAGCAGCCGCCACAGGACATATGGCTACACCTTC. Translation gives CASSRHRTYGYTF. The complete variable domain, with remaining parts taken from reference TRBV7-2 and TRBJ1-2, reads GAGVSQSPSNKVTEKGKDVELRCDPISGHTALYWYRQSLGQGLEFLIYFQGNSAPDKSGLPSDRFSAERTGGSVSTLTIQRTQQEDSAVYLCASSRHRTYGYTFGSGTRLTVV.